The T cell receptor (beta chain) described here comes from a study of blood T cell repertoires in COVID-19. Study at large: Both acute and convalescent COVID-19 samples were obtained from the United States, Italy and Spain. PBMCs, B-cell-depleted T cells, or T cells provided the cDNA or gDNA that made up the material.

V lost 5 bases and J lost 5; bases outside the gene matches: 7. Germline values: CDR1 ENHRY, CDR2 SYGVKD. The CDR3 has 15 amino acids. Original methodology: For nucleated cells, counts were estimated from reference gene primer amplification. Here immunoSEQ multiplex PCR was the method, and the copy in TCRdb shows in-frame clones only, minus some. V, J and clone size were drawn from that table, and D and trimming were deduced from the DNA. This sample has about 140,000 clones, with around 81% found just once. The sequenced sample consisted of peripheral blood. V is TRBV10-3 and J is TRBJ2-5; TRBD2 matches 11 bases. This receptor was taken from a human donor in a cohort sampled during active COVID-19. In DNA form, the CDR3 reads TGTGCCATCAGTCTATCGACTAGCGGGGAGGAGACCCAGTACTTC. This sequence encodes CAISLSTSGEETQYF.